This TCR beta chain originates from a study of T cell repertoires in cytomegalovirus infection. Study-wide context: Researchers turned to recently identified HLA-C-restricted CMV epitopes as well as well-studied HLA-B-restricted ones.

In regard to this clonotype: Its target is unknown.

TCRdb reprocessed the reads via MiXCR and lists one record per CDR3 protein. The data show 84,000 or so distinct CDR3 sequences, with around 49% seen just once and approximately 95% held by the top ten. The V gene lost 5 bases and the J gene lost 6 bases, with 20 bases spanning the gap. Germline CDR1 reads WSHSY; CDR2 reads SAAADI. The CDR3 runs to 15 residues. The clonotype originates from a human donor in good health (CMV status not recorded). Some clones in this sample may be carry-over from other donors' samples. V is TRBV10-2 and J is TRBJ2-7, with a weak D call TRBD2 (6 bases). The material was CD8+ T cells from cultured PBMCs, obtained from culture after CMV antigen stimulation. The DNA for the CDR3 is TGCGCCAGCAGTTCCGCGGGGCAGGCCGGGGCCGAGCAGTACTTC. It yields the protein CASSSAGQAGAEQYF.